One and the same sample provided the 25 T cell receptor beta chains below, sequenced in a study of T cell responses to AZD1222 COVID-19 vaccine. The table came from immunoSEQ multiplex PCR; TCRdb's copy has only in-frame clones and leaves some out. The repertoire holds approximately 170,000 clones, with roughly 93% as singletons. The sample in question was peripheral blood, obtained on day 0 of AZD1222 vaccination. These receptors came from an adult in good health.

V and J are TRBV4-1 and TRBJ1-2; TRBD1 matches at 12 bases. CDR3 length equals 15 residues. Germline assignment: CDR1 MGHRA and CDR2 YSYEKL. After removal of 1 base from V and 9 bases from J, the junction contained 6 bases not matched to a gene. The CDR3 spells CASSQVGTGGSSYTF. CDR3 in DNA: TGCGCCAGCAGCCAAGTTGGGACAGGGGGCTCGAGCTACACCTTC.

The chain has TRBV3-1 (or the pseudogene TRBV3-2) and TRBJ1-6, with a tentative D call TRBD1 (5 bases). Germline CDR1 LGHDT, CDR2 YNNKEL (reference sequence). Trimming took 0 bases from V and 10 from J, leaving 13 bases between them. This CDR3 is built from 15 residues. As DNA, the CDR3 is TGTGCCAGCAGCCAAGATTCAGGGTTCGGCTCACCCCTCCACTTT. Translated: CASSQDSGFGSPLHF.

For the CDR3, the DNA is TGTGCCAGCAGCTTATTGGCCGTTTACGAGCAGTACTTC. It encodes CASSLLAVYEQYF. The chain is built from TRBV7-9 and TRBJ2-7; D remains ambiguous. The V and J ends lost 2 bases and 4 bases respectively, with 9 bases between them. CDR1 and CDR2 from the germline V gene are SEHNR and FQNEAQ (reference sequence). This CDR3 region has 13 residues. Full variable domain (rest looked up from reference TRBV7-9 and TRBJ2-7): DTGVSQNPRHKITKRGQNVTFRCDPISEHNRLYWYRQTLGQGPEFLTYFQNEAQLEKSRLLSDRFSAERPKGSFSTLEIQRTEQGDSAMYLCASSLLAVYEQYFGPGTRLTVT.

The CDR3 sequence: CASRSLQGPRSYNEQFF. The CDR3 DNA sequence: TGTGCCAGCAGATCTCTACAGGGGCCCCGCTCCTACAATGAGCAGTTCTTC. This chain joins TRBV27 and TRBJ2-1, with 7 positions matching TRBD1. Germline CDR1 is MNHEY and CDR2 is SMNVEV (reference sequence). This CDR3 spans 17 amino acids. The ends lost 6 bases at V and 0 bases at J; junction bases unmatched: 11.

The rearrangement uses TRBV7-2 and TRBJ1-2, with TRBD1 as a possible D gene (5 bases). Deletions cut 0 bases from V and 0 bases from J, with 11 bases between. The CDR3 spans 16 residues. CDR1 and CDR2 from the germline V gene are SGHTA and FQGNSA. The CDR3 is CASSLARGSSNYGYTF. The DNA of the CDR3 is TGTGCCAGCAGCTTAGCGCGGGGCAGTTCTAACTATGGCTACACCTTC.

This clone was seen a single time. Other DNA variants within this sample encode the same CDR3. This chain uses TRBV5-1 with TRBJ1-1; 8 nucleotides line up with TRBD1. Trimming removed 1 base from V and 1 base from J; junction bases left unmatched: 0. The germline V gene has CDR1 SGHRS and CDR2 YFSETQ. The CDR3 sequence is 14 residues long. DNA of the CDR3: TGCGCCAGCAGCTTGACAGGGGGGAACACTGAAGCTTTCTTT. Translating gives CASSLTGGNTEAFF.

CDR3 nucleotide sequence: TGCGCCAGCATGAACTATGGCTACACCTTC. Translation: CASMNYGYTF. The gene calls are TRBV5-1 and TRBJ1-2; D is unclear. CDR1 and CDR2 from the germline V gene are SGHRS and YFSETQ. This CDR3 is built from 10 residues. V lost 6 bases and J lost 2, with 2 bases in between. The whole variable domain, filled in from reference TRBV5-1 and TRBJ1-2, reads KAGVTQTPRYLIKTRGQQVTLSCSPISGHRSVSWYQQTPGQGLQFLFEYFSETQRNKGNFPGRFSGRQFSNSRSEMNVSTLELGDSALYLCASMNYGYTFGSGTRLTVV.

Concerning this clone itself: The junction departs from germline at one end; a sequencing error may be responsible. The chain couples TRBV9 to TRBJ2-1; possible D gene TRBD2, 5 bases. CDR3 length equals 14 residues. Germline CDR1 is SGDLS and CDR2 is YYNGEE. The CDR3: CASSATTVYSEQFF. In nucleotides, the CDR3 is TGTGCCAGCAGCGCGACTACGGTTTACAGTGAGCAGTTCTTC.

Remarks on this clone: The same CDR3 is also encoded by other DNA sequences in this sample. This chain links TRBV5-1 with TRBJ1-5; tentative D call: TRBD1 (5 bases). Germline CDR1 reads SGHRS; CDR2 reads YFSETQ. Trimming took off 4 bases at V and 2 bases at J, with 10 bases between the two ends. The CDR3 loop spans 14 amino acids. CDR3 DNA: TGCGCCAGCAGCCTGAGGGGAGGCAATCAGCCCCAGCATTTT. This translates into CASSLRGGNQPQHF.

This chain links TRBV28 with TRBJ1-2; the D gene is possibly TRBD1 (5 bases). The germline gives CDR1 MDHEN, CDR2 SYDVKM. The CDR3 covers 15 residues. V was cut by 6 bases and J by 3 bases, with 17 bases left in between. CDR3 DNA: TGTGCCAGCAGCCTGAATCCGTGGGGGGACTATGGCTACACCTTC. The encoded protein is CASSLNPWGDYGYTF.

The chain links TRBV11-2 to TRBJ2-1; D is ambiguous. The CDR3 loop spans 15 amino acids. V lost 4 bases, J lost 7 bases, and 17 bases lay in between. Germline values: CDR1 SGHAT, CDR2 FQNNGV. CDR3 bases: TGTGCCAGCAGCTCCCCCTCAAGGCCAGGAAATGAGCAGTTCTTC. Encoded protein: CASSSPSRPGNEQFF.

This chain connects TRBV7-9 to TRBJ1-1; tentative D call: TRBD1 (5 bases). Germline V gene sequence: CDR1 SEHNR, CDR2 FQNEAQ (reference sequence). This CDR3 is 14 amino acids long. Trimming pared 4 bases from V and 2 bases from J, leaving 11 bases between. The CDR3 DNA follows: TGTGCCAGCAGCTCTCAGGGCAGTAACACTGAAGCTTTCTTT. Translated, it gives CASSSQGSNTEAFF.

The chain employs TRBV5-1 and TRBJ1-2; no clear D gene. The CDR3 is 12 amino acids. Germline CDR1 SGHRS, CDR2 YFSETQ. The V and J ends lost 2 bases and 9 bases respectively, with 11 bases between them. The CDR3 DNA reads TGCGCCAGCAGCTTAGAGACCGGTAGCTACACCTTC. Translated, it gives CASSLETGSYTF. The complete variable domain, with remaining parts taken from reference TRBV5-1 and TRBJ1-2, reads KAGVTQTPRYLIKTRGQQVTLSCSPISGHRSVSWYQQTPGQGLQFLFEYFSETQRNKGNFPGRFSGRQFSNSRSEMNVSTLELGDSALYLCASSLETGSYTFGSGTRLTVV.

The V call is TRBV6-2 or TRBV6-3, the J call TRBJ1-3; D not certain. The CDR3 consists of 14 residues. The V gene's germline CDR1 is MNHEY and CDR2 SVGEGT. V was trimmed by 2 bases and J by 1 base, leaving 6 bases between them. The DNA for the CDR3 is TGTGCCAGCAGTTACCCGCAGTCTGGAAACACCATATATTTT. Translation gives CASSYPQSGNTIYF.

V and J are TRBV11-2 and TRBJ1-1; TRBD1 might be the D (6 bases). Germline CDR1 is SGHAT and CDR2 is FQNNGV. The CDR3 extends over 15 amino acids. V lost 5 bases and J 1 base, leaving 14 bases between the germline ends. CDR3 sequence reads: CASSHRGRGNTEAFF. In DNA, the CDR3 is TGTGCCAGCAGCCACCGGGGCAGGGGGAACACTGAAGCTTTCTTT.

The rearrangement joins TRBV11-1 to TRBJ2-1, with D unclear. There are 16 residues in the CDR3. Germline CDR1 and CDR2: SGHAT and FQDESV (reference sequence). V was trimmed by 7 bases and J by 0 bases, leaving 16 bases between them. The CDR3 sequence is CASTTFPETSYNEQFF. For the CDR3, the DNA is TGTGCCAGCACCACCTTTCCCGAGACCTCCTACAATGAGCAGTTCTTC.

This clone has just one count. Here the CDR3 reads CASSIESFTEAFF. Here the CDR3 DNA reads TGTGCCAGTAGTATAGAGAGCTTCACTGAAGCTTTCTTT. The chain carries TRBV19 and TRBJ1-1; D is ambiguous. Deletions cut 0 bases from V and 4 bases from J, with 6 bases between. This CDR3 is built from 13 residues. Germline loops: CDR1 LNHDA, CDR2 SQIVND (reference sequence).

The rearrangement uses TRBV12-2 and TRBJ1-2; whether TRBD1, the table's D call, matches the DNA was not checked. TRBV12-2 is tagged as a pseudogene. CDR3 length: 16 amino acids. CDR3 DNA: TGTGCAAGTCGACCTTATGAGACAGGGAGTGGCTATGGCTACACCTTC. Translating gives CASRPYETGSGYGYTF.

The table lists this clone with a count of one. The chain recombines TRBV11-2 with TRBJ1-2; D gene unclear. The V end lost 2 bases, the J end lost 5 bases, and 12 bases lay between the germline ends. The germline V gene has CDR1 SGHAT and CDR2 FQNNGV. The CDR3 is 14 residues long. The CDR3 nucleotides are TGTGCCAGCAGCTTAATGCAAGGACCTTATGGCTACACCTTC. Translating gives CASSLMQGPYGYTF.

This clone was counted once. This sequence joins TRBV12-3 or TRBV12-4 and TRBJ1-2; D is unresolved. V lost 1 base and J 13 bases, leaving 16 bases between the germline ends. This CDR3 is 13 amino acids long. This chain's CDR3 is CASSLDSVRVITF. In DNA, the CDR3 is TGTGCCAGCAGTTTAGATAGTGTTCGGGTGATCACCTTC.

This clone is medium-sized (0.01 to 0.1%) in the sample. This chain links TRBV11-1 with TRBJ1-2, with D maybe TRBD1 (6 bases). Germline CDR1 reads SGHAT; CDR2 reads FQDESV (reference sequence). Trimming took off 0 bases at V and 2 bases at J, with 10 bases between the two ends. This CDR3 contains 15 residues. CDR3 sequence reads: CASSLAAGANYGYTF. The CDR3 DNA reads TGTGCCAGCAGCTTAGCCGCAGGGGCCAACTATGGCTACACCTTC.

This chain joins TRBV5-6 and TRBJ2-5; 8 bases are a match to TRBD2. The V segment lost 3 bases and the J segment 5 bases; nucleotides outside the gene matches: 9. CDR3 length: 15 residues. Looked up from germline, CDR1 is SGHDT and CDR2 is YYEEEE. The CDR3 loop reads CASSSSAGGVETQYF. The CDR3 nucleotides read TGTGCCAGCAGCTCCTCGGCGGGGGGTGTCGAGACCCAGTACTTC. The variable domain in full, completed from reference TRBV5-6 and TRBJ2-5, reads DAGVTQSPTHLIKTRGQQVTLRCSPKSGHDTVSWYQQALGQGPQFIFQYYEEEERQRGNFPDRFSGHQFPNYSSELNVNALLLGDSALYLCASSSSAGGVETQYFGPGTRLLVL.

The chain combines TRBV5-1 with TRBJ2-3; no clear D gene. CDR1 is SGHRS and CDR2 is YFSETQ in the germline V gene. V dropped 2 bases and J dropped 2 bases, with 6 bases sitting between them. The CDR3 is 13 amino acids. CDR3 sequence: CASSLRDTDTQYF. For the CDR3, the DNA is TGCGCCAGCAGCTTAAGAGACACAGATACGCAGTATTTT.

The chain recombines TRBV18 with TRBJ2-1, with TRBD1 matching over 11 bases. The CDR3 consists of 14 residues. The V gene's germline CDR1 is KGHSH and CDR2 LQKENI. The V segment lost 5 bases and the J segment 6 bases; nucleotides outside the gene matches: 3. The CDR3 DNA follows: TGTGCCAGCTCATCCGGGACAGGGGGCAATGAGCAGTTCTTC. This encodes CASSSGTGGNEQFF.

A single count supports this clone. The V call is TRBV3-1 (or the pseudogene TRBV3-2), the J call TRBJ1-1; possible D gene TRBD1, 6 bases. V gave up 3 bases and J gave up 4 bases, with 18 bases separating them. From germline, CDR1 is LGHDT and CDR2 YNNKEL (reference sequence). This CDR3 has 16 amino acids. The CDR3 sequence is CASSQSQGGGITEAFF. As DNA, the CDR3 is TGTGCCAGCAGCCAGAGTCAAGGGGGGGGGATCACTGAAGCTTTCTTT.